This TCR beta chain was profiled in a study of cytomegalovirus exposure and HLA in healthy donors. As concerns this clone: What it binds is unknown.

Study observations and caveats: In a later analysis, specific HLA alleles were associated with under 20,000 TCR beta sequences at a 0.05 false discovery rate.

Vbeta (60) and Jbeta (13) primers were used in the PCR. Generated by immunoSEQ multiplex PCR, the TCRdb table keeps only in-frame clones and is missing some. This table holds over 150,000 clones, around 84% found once. J was trimmed by 2 bases and V by 0 bases; bases with no gene match: 6. Germline-derived CDR1 and CDR2 are SQVTM and ANQGSEA. There are 15 residues in the CDR3. This TCR came from a woman between 35 and 50 years old in good health and CMV-seropositive. Material for sequencing was PBMCs. This chain links TRBV29-1 with TRBJ2-7; 8 positions agree with TRBD1. DNA of the CDR3: TGCAGCGTTGAAGATCGGACAGGGCAACCCTACGAGCAGTACTTC. Amino acid sequence: CSVEDRTGQPYEQYF.